The source of this T cell receptor beta chain is a study of spatial heterogeneity in lung cancer (dated by TCRdb to between 2017 and 2020). For the study in its entirety: Beta-chain transcripts were consistently detected in greater numbers than alpha-chain transcripts, which likely reflects a higher abundance of beta-chain transcripts. The study linked features of the TCR repertoire to counts of nonsynonymous mutations, which were determined by whole-exome sequencing of tumor tissue. TCR alpha and beta repertoires were quantitatively compared across multiple tumor regions, matched nontumor lung and blood in non-small cell lung cancer. At surgery, around 200 tumor regions, some 61 matched nontumor lung samples and some 54 PBMC samples were TCR-sequenced for both alpha and beta chains. In the raw uncorrected reads, each unique combination of TCR and UMI appeared more than ten times on average. Overall study outcomes, separate from this receptor: Ubiquitous expanded tumor TCRs were detected in blood more often at tumor resection than at routine follow-up. Confirming at a functional level the hypothesis that regional TCRs recognize regional mutations was considered to require additional single-cell paired TCR alpha and beta sequencing.

The time point tag for this specimen amounts to: sample taken at primary tumor resection. Samples were obtained from approximately 76 patients with early-stage, untreated non-small cell lung cancer from the lung TRACERx cohort. TCR sequencing used whole RNA extracted from tumor and nontumor lung tissue, or from cryopreserved PBMC samples, without cell sorting. Patients were selected for TCR sequencing only if sufficient RNA was available from at least two tumor regions. The CDR3 has 14 amino acids, counting the end cysteine and phenylalanine. Only the CDR3 part of the read is kept: 42 bases, read in frame from the first base. From a lookup of the germline V gene, CDR1 and CDR2 are SQVTM and ANQGSEA. The germline ends are 11 bases apart after V is trimmed by 4 bases and J by 0 bases. The library was produced with 5' RACE. For sequencing, a NextSeq 500 was employed. In the TCR library protocol, a unique molecular identifier was attached to each TCR cDNA molecule so that PCR and sequencing errors could be corrected. The source study handled its data this way. TCR identification, UMI-based error correction and CDR3 extraction were all carried out with Decombinator tools. Expanded TCRs were defined as those above a frequency of 2 per 1,000, corresponding to the top 1% of the tumor frequency distribution. Each repertoire was subsampled 100 times to 5,000 TCRs, after which Renyi diversity was computed with the R vegan package. To build CDR3 similarity networks, amino acid triplet string-kernel similarity was used, and CDR3s were connected when their pairwise similarity was above 0.82. TCRdb took the public reads, trimmed them with fastp at Q25, ran MiXCR for clone calling and kept in-frame beta chains. Every distinct CDR3 protein forms one entry, paired with its most common genes and DNA. Clone size and V and J calls follow TCRdb, not the original study. This sample comprises more than 60,000 distinct CDR3 sequences, 7% to 9% of them detected only once. The ten largest make up 6% to 7% of the sample.

This clonotype has only a few counts. Its antigen is unknown. No base qualities exist here, and no much larger clone lies one base off it. The sample consisted of PBMCs, taken at surgery. The rearrangement combines TRBV29-1 with TRBJ2-3, with an unclear D gene assignment. This sequence originates from a male donor with early-stage non-small cell lung cancer. The base sequence is TGCAGCGTTGGAAGCCCAACTAGCACAGATACGCAGTATTTT. Translated, it gives CSVGSPTSTDTQYF.